This entry lists 28 T cell receptor beta chains sequenced from one sample in a study of persistence of HIV-infected CD4 T cells. No antigen has been identified for these receptors. The libraries were made with immunoSEQ version 4 in survey mode. Generated by immunoSEQ multiplex PCR, the TCRdb table keeps only in-frame clones and is missing some. The sample has some 45,000 clones, about 87% seen once. Anti-CD3/anti-CD28 beads served as a nonspecific positive control stimulus. Sorting selected CD4+ T cells upregulating both CD40 ligand and CD69. Here the sequenced sample was CD4+ T cells sorted from PBMCs after roughly 18-hour stimulation, taken from a patient who received antiretroviral therapy. The origin of the receptors is an adult woman with HIV who was CMV-seropositive.

This chain uses TRBV5-1 with TRBJ1-2; 7 bases line up with TRBD1. Looked up from germline, CDR1 is SGHRS and CDR2 is YFSETQ. V lost 4 bases, J lost 5 bases, and 14 bases stayed unmatched. The CDR3 contains 16 residues. This chain's CDR3 is CASSGWDSGTTYGYTF. In DNA, the CDR3 is TGCGCCAGCAGCGGATGGGACAGTGGTACGACTTATGGCTACACCTTC.

V is TRBV4-2 and J is TRBJ2-1, with D possibly TRBD1 on 5 matching bases. This CDR3 has 18 amino acids. The germline CDR1 and CDR2 sequences are LGHNA and YNFKEQ. V was pared by 3 bases and J by 0 bases, with 18 bases between. CDR3 sequence reads: CASSHSFRGSSSYNEQFF. CDR3 coding DNA: TGTGCCAGCAGCCATAGTTTTAGGGGCTCAAGCTCCTACAATGAGCAGTTCTTC.

The V and J genes are TRBV30 and TRBJ1-5; D remains ambiguous. Germline assignment: CDR1 GTSNPN and CDR2 SVGIG (reference sequence). CDR3 size: 16 residues. V lost 0 bases, J lost 2 bases, and 14 bases lay in between. The CDR3 bases are TGTGCCTGGAGTGTACAGTGGGCTGATGGCAATCAGCCCCAGCATTTT. Amino acids: CAWSVQWADGNQPQHF.

This chain joins TRBV7-8 and TRBJ1-1; D ambiguous. The CDR3 length is 14 residues. The germline CDR1 and CDR2 sequences are SGHVS and FQNEAQ. V lost 2 bases and J lost 0, with 7 bases in between. CDR3 amino acids: CASSLQVMNTEAFF. CDR3 in DNA: TGTGCCAGCAGCTTACAGGTTATGAACACTGAAGCTTTCTTT. The whole variable domain, filled in from reference TRBV7-8 and TRBJ1-1, reads GAGVSQSPRYKVAKRGQDVALRCDPISGHVSLFWYQQALGQGPEFLTYFQNEAQLDKSGLPSDRFFAERPEGSVSTLKIQRTQQEDSAVYLCASSLQVMNTEAFFGQGTRLTVV.

The J gene is TRBJ1-2, the V gene TRBV29-1; maybe TRBD1 (6 bases). This CDR3 has 13 residues. Looked up from germline, CDR1 is SQVTM and CDR2 is ANQGSEA. The CDR3: CTIASTGRNGYTF. The CDR3 nucleotides are TGCACCATCGCAAGTACAGGGAGGAATGGCTACACCTTC.

The chain recombines TRBV7-6 with TRBJ2-5; D is unresolved. V was shortened by 5 bases and J by 5 bases, with 9 bases between the two germline ends. The CDR3 contains 12 residues. Germline V CDR1 and CDR2: SGHVS, FNYEAQ. The CDR3, as DNA: TGTGCCAGCAGCCCGGCTAGGGAGACCCAGTACTTC. It specifies CASSPARETQYF.

This sequence joins TRBV5-1 and TRBJ1-1, with D possibly TRBD1 on 5 matching bases. The CDR3 has 15 residues. The ends were cut back, 0 bases at V and 1 base at J, with 10 bases in the middle. From germline, CDR1 is SGHRS and CDR2 YFSETQ. The CDR3, as DNA: TGCGCCAGCAGCTTGGCCCTCCAGGGGAACACTGAAGCTTTCTTT. Amino acids: CASSLALQGNTEAFF.

This sequence joins TRBV19 and TRBJ2-7; TRBD2 matches 13 bases. Trimming removed 5 bases from V and 5 bases from J; junction bases left unmatched: 6. CDR1 and CDR2 from the germline V gene are LNHDA and SQIVND (reference sequence). The CDR3 runs 15 residues. CDR3 nucleotides: TGTGCCAGTAGTGTGGGACTAGCGGGGATCAACGAGCAGTACTTC. Translation: CASSVGLAGINEQYF. The full variable domain, its missing parts supplied by reference TRBV19 and TRBJ2-7, is DGGITQSPKYLFRKEGQNVTLSCEQNLNHDAMYWYRQDPGQGLRLIYYSQIVNDFQKGDIAEGYSVSREKKESFPLTVTSAQKNPTAFYLCASSVGLAGINEQYFGPGTRLTVT.

V and J are TRBV29-1 and TRBJ2-1; D gene uncertain. Trimming removed 2 bases from V and 3 bases from J, with 5 bases in between. The germline CDR1 and CDR2 sequences are SQVTM and ANQGSEA. There are 12 residues in the CDR3. The CDR3 here is CSVESGYNEQFF. The CDR3 DNA sequence: TGCAGCGTTGAATCAGGCTACAATGAGCAGTTCTTC.

The chain is built from TRBV9 and TRBJ1-5; D is uncertain. V lost 5 bases, J lost 4 bases, and 13 bases lay in between. Germline CDR1 and CDR2: SGDLS and YYNGEE. The CDR3 loop spans 14 amino acids. CDR3 nucleotide sequence: TGTGCCAGCAGGGGCACGGTAGGAAATCAGCCCCAGCATTTT. Encoded protein: CASRGTVGNQPQHF. The full variable domain, its missing parts supplied by reference TRBV9 and TRBJ1-5, is DSGVTQTPKHLITATGQRVTLRCSPRSGDLSVYWYQQSLDQGLQFLIQYYNGEERAKGNILERFSAQQFPDLHSELNLSSLELGDSALYFCASRGTVGNQPQHFGDGTRLSIL.

The chain combines TRBV5-1 with TRBJ2-7; D might be TRBD1 (5 bases). CDR1 is SGHRS, CDR2 YFSETQ, per germline. V was shortened by 0 bases and J by 5 bases, with 12 bases between the two germline ends. This CDR3 spans 14 amino acids. The DNA of the CDR3 is TGCGCCAGCAGCTTGGAGGCAGGGTCCCACGAGCAGTACTTC. Translated, it gives CASSLEAGSHEQYF.

This clone was seen a single time. CDR3 amino acids: CASSLGVSTEAFF. CDR3 DNA sequence: TGTGCCAGCAGCCTGGGGGTATCCACTGAAGCTTTCTTT. The chain employs TRBV5-6 and TRBJ1-1; tentatively, D is TRBD1 (5 bases). Germline V gene sequence: CDR1 SGHDT, CDR2 YYEEEE. The CDR3 has 13 amino acids. Trimming removed 4 bases from V and 4 bases from J, with 11 bases in between.

V gene TRBV5-1 combines with J gene TRBJ2-7; no definite D call. V gave up 4 bases and J gave up 3 bases, with 20 bases separating them. The germline gives CDR1 SGHRS, CDR2 YFSETQ. This CDR3 is built from 16 residues. CDR3 sequence (DNA): TGCGCCAGCAGCCAATCCCAGTCTAACCCGAACTACGAGCAGTACTTC. Protein: CASSQSQSNPNYEQYF.

The chain is built from TRBV4-1 and TRBJ2-5; maybe TRBD1 (6 bases). V was cut by 2 bases and J by 1 base, with 11 bases left in between. The V gene's germline CDR1 is MGHRA and CDR2 YSYEKL. The CDR3 covers 15 residues. CDR3 sequence reads: CASSQPGQPQETQYF. In nucleotides, the CDR3 is TGCGCCAGCAGCCAACCCGGACAGCCCCAAGAGACCCAGTACTTC.

The rearrangement links TRBV27 to TRBJ2-7; D remains unclear. The CDR3 spans 13 residues. Trimming removed 6 bases at V and 0 bases at J, with 9 bases between. Germline V gene data show CDR1 as MNHEY and CDR2 as SMNVEV (reference sequence). The CDR3, as DNA: TGTGCCAGCAGAAGGGAACTCTCCTACGAGCAGTACTTC. It yields the protein CASRRELSYEQYF.

The rearrangement uses TRBV9 and TRBJ1-1; D gene unclear. Per germline, CDR1 SGDLS and CDR2 YYNGEE. CDR3 length equals 12 residues. V lost 0 bases and J lost 10, with 10 bases in between. DNA for the CDR3: TGTGCCAGCAGCGTAGAGGGAAGTGGAGCTTTCTTT. It codes for CASSVEGSGAFF.

This clone has more than one count but fewer than ten. The V gene is TRBV30, the J gene TRBJ1-3; D is ambiguous. The germline V and J ends were trimmed by 7 bases and 0 bases, with 10 bases remaining between them. CDR3 length: 13 amino acids. Per germline, CDR1 GTSNPN and CDR2 SVGIG (reference sequence). This CDR3 reads CAYSSSSGNTIYF. Here the CDR3 DNA reads TGTGCCTATTCGTCGAGCTCTGGAAACACCATATATTTT.

CDR3 amino acids: CASSPDPRLGGRVHLNEQFF. The DNA for the CDR3 is TGTGCCAGTAGCCCCGACCCCCGGTTAGGTGGCAGGGTCCACCTCAATGAGCAGTTCTTC. V and J are TRBV19 and TRBJ2-1; weak D call: TRBD1 (5 bases). The germline CDR1 and CDR2 sequences are LNHDA and SQIVND (reference sequence). V lost 6 bases and J lost 6, with 33 bases in between. The CDR3 is 20 amino acids. Full variable domain (outside the CDR3, taken from reference TRBV19 and TRBJ2-1): DGGITQSPKYLFRKEGQNVTLSCEQNLNHDAMYWYRQDPGQGLRLIYYSQIVNDFQKGDIAEGYSVSREKKESFPLTVTSAQKNPTAFYLCASSPDPRLGGRVHLNEQFFGPGTRLTVL.

This clone was detected once. This chain connects TRBV7-3 to TRBJ2-7; TRBD2 agrees at 9 bases. Germline CDR1 and CDR2: SGHTA and FQGTGA. J gave up 5 bases and V 5 bases, and 10 bases lay outside the gene matches. CDR3 size: 15 residues. The CDR3: CASSLVAGGFDEQYV. Here the CDR3 DNA reads TGTGCCAGCAGCCTCGTGGCGGGGGGGTTCGACGAGCAGTACGTC.

The chain joins TRBV7-6 to TRBJ2-1; maybe TRBD2 (6 bases). The CDR3 is 14 amino acids. Germline V gives CDR1 SGHVS, CDR2 FNYEAQ. V gave up 5 bases and J gave up 4 bases, with 12 bases separating them. CDR3 sequence reads: CASSLAGKYNEQFF. The DNA of the CDR3 is TGTGCCAGCAGCCTCGCGGGGAAGTACAATGAGCAGTTCTTC. Using reference TRBV7-6 and TRBJ2-1 for the parts outside the CDR3, the full variable domain is GAGVSQSPRYKVTKRGQDVALRCDPISGHVSLYWYRQALGQGPEFLTYFNYEAQQDKSGLPNDRFSAERPEGSISTLTIQRTEQRDSAMYRCASSLAGKYNEQFFGPGTRLTVL.

The sample holds one count of this clone. This chain connects TRBV27 to TRBJ1-1; D possibly corresponds to TRBD1 (5 bases). The CDR3 totals 13 residues. Looked up from germline, CDR1 is MNHEY and CDR2 is SMNVEV (reference sequence). V was shortened by 6 bases and J by 1 base, with 9 bases between the two germline ends. This CDR3 is CASSRRANTEAFF. DNA for the CDR3: TGTGCCAGCAGCCGCAGGGCGAACACTGAAGCTTTCTTT.

The V and J genes are TRBV6-5 and TRBJ1-1; D might be TRBD1 (5 bases). Per the germline V gene, CDR1 is MNHEY and CDR2 is SVGAGI. Trimming took 6 bases from V and 6 from J, leaving 17 bases between them. The CDR3 sequence is 14 residues long. The CDR3 sequence: CASSHHGGSPEAFF. The CDR3 DNA reads TGTGCCAGCAGCCACCACGGGGGGTCTCCTGAAGCTTTCTTT.

This clone was detected only once. J is TRBJ2-2 and V is TRBV4-2; D unclear. There are 16 residues in the CDR3. The germline V and J ends were trimmed by 1 base and 0 bases, with 9 bases remaining between them. Per the germline V gene, CDR1 is LGHNA and CDR2 is YNFKEQ. Written as DNA, the CDR3 is TGTGCCAGCAGCCAAGTTCGGTGGGCGAACACCGGGGAGCTGTTTTTT. Translated, it gives CASSQVRWANTGELFF.

This clone appeared a few times. J is TRBJ1-1 and V is TRBV19; D gene ambiguous. CDR1 LNHDA and CDR2 SQIVND come from the germline V gene (reference sequence). V was shortened by 3 bases and J by 4 bases, with 12 bases between the two germline ends. This CDR3 is built from 14 residues. DNA for the CDR3: TGTGCCAGTAGTATGGGTCGAGGATCCACTGAAGCTTTCTTT. It translates to CASSMGRGSTEAFF.

The rearrangement joins TRBV9 to TRBJ2-6; D is possibly TRBD1 (6 bases). V was clipped by 5 bases and J by 1 base, with 10 bases between them. The CDR3 loop spans 15 amino acids. Germline values: CDR1 SGDLS, CDR2 YYNGEE. The CDR3 protein is CASSATGSGANVLTF. The CDR3 DNA sequence: TGTGCCAGCAGTGCCACAGGGTCTGGGGCCAACGTCCTGACTTTC.

This chain uses TRBV20-1 with TRBJ2-3; no clear D. Germline assignment: CDR1 DFQATT and CDR2 SNEGSKA (reference sequence). V gave up 0 bases and J gave up 5 bases, with 3 bases separating them. This CDR3 is 11 amino acids long. The CDR3 is CSARDVDTQYF. The CDR3 nucleotides read TGCAGTGCTAGAGATGTAGATACGCAGTATTTT.

The chain employs TRBV6-5 and TRBJ2-7; possible D gene TRBD1, 5 bases. The ends were cut back, 8 bases at V and 5 bases at J, with 13 bases in the middle. The CDR3 loop spans 12 amino acids. Per germline, CDR1 MNHEY and CDR2 SVGAGI. CDR3 coding DNA: TGTGCCAGCCGGAGACAGTTCGACGAGCAGTACTTC. Translating it yields CASRRQFDEQYF.

This rearrangement joins TRBV5-4 to TRBJ1-3, with 7 bases aligning to TRBD1. From germline, CDR1 is SGHNT and CDR2 YYREEE (reference sequence). J lost 0 bases, V lost 4 bases, and 7 bases had no gene match. CDR3 length equals 16 residues. The CDR3 protein is CASSPGGGVSGNTIYF. The CDR3 DNA is TGTGCCAGCAGCCCAGGGGGGGGTGTCTCTGGAAACACCATATATTTT.